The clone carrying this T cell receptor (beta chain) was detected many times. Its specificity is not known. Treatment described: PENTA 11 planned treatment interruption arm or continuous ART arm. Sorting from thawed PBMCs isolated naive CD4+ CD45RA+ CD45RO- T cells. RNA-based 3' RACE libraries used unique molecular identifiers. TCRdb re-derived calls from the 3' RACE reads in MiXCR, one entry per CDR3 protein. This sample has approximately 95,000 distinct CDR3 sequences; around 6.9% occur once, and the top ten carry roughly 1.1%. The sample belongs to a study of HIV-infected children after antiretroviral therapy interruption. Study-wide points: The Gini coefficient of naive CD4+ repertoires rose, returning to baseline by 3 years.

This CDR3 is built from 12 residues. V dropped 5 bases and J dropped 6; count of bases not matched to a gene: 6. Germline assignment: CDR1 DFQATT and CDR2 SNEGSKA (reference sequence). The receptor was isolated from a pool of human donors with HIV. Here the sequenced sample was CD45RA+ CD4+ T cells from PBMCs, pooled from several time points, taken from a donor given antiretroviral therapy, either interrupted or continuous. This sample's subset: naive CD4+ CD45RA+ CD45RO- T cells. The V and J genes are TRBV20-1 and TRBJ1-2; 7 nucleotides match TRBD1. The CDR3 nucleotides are TGCAGTGCTTCCAGGGGGGATGATGGCTACACCTTC. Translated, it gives CSASRGDDGYTF.